The source of this T cell receptor beta chain is a study of Tregs in tolerant kidney transplant recipients. Study-wide context: Related graft donors supplied nonmyeloablative bone marrow transplants, and mixed chimerism was transient.

CD4+CD25+CD127- Tregs, CD4+CD25- non-Tregs, CD4 and CD8 cells were sorted. The CDR3 runs 15 residues. V gave up 6 bases and J gave up 4 bases; unmatched junction bases: 6. The germline gives CDR1 MNHEY, CDR2 SMNVEV (reference sequence). Data came from immunoSEQ multiplex PCR; TCRdb stores just in-frame clones and leaves some out. The profile covers some 70,000 clones, with approximately 92% appearing a single time and around 9.9% taken by the ten largest. V usage is TRBV27 and J usage is TRBJ2-5; 12 bases align to TRBD1. The starting material was CD8+ T cells from blood, obtained before the transplant. This TCR came from a human donor who received a combined kidney and bone marrow transplant. CDR3: CASRSGTGGLETQYF. The CDR3 bases are TGTGCCAGCAGGTCCGGGACAGGGGGCTTAGAGACCCAGTACTTC.